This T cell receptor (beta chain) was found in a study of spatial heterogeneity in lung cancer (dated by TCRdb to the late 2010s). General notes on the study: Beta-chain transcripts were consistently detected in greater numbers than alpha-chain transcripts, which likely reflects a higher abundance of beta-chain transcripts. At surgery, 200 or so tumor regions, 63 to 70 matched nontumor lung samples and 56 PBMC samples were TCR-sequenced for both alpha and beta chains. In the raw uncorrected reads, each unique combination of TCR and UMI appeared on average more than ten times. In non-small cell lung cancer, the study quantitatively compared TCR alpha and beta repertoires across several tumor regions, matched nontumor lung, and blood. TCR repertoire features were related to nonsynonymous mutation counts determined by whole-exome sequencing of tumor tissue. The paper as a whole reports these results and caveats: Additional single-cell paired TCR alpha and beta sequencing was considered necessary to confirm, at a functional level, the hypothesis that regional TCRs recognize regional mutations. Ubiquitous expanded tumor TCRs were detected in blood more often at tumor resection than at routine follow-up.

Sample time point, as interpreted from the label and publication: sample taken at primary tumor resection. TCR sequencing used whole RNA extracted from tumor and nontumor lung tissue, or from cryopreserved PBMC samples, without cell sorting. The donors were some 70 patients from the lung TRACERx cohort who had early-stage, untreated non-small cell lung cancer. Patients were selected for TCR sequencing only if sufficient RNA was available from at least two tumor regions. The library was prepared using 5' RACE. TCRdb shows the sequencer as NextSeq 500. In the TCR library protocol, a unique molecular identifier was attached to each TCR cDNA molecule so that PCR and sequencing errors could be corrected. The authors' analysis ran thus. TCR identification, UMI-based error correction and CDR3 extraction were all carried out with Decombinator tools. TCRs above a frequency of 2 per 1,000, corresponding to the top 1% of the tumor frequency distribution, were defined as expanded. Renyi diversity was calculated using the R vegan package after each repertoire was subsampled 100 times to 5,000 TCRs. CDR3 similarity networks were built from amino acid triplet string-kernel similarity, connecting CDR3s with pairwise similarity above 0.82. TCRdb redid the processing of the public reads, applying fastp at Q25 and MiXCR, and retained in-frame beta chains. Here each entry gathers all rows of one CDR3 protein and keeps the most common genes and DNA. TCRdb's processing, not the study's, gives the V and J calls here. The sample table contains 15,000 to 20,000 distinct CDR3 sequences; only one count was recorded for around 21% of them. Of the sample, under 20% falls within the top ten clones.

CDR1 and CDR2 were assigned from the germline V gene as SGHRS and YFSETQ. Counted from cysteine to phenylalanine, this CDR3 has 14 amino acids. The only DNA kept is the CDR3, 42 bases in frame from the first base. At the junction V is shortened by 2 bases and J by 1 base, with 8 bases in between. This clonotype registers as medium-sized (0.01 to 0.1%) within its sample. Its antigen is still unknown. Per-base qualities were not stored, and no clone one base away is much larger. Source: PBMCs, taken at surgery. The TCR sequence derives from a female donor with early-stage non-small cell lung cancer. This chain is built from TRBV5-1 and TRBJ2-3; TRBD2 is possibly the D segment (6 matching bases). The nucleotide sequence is TGCGCCAGCAGCTTTATAGCGGGCACAGATACGCAGTATTTT. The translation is CASSFIAGTDTQYF.